The 21 T cell receptor beta chains below all came from one sample that was sequenced in a study of beta chain features in type 1 diabetes (dated by TCRdb to 2016 to 2019). The library came from the immunoSEQ multiplex PCR assay. All of the isolated RNA was reverse transcribed with the High Capacity cDNA Reverse Transcription Kit, so expressed TCRB transcripts were sequenced. TCRdb carries this immuneACCESS record with in-frame sequences only. Its versions omit some clonotypes, under half of them owing to an unresolved V gene in the studies checked, with the rest unexplained. The sample yields a few hundred thousand clones; 27% were counted once. Jointly, the top ten make up more than 3% of the sample. Sequenced input: central memory CD4+ T cells from blood. These receptors all stem from a man aged 25-40 years in good health.

This clone was recorded a few times. The rearrangement uses TRBV29-1 and TRBJ2-1; D is unresolved. The CDR3 consists of 12 residues. Per the germline V gene, CDR1 is SQVTM and CDR2 is ANQGSEA. V lost 3 bases and J lost 6, with 9 bases in between. The CDR3 coding sequence is TGCAGCGTTGATGTGCCTCTCAATGAGCAGTTCTTC. Its protein product is CSVDVPLNEQFF.

This clone was observed many times. This chain uses TRBV4-1 with TRBJ1-1; no reliable D call. The CDR3 loop spans 13 amino acids. V shed 1 base and J shed 3 bases, with 6 bases lying between them. Germline V gene data show CDR1 as MGHRA and CDR2 as YSYEKL. The CDR3 sequence: CASSQGAYTEAFF. CDR3 nucleotide sequence: TGCGCCAGCAGCCAAGGGGCCTACACTGAAGCTTTCTTT.

With regard to this clone: Different DNA sequences within this sample yield the same CDR3. The chain employs TRBV5-1 and TRBJ2-5; D perhaps matches TRBD1 (6 bases). The V end lost 1 base, the J end lost 2 bases, and 6 bases lay between the germline ends. This CDR3 has 13 residues. Per the germline V gene, CDR1 is SGHRS and CDR2 is YFSETQ. Here the CDR3 reads CASSLRGQETQYF. CDR3 DNA: TGCGCCAGCAGCTTGAGGGGGCAAGAGACCCAGTACTTC.

This clone was found a few times. The identical CDR3 is also encoded by other nucleotide sequences in the sample. The chain uses TRBV18 and TRBJ2-3; unclear D gene. Trimming removed 6 bases from V and 7 bases from J, with 8 bases in between. The CDR3 extends over 11 amino acids. Germline V gene lookup returns CDR1 KGHSH and CDR2 LQKENI. The CDR3 coding sequence is TGTGCCAGCTCCCCGTCAAATACGCAGTATTTT. Amino acids: CASSPSNTQYF.

The rearrangement links TRBV5-4 to TRBJ1-1; 8 bases fit TRBD1. This CDR3 region has 16 residues. The junction had 5 bases not matched to a gene; V was cut back by 0 bases and J by 1 base. CDR1 is SGHNT, CDR2 YYREEE, per germline (reference sequence). The CDR3: CASSLVGQGGNTEAFF. CDR3 nucleotide sequence: TGTGCCAGCAGCTTGGTAGGACAGGGAGGGAACACTGAAGCTTTCTTT.

The V gene is TRBV4-1, the J gene TRBJ2-5; tentative D call: TRBD1 (6 bases). The V end was cut by 4 bases, the J end by 2 bases, with 17 bases between. This CDR3 spans 16 amino acids. Looked up from germline, CDR1 is MGHRA and CDR2 is YSYEKL. CDR3 DNA sequence: TGCGCCAGCAGCCGCCAGGGGAAGGTCATTCAAGAGACCCAGTACTTC. Amino acids: CASSRQGKVIQETQYF.

The chain carries TRBV18 and TRBJ2-4, with D unresolved. The CDR3 runs 15 residues. Trimming shortened V by 4 bases and J by 3 bases, and 13 bases separated the two germline ends. Germline V gene lookup returns CDR1 KGHSH and CDR2 LQKENI. DNA for the CDR3: TGTGCCAGCTCACAAAGCGCTGGGGTCAAAAACATTCAGTACTTC. It yields the protein CASSQSAGVKNIQYF.

This clone was seen only a few times. The genes are TRBV27 and TRBJ2-2; unclear D gene. Germline V CDR1 and CDR2: MNHEY, SMNVEV (reference sequence). The CDR3 sequence is 15 residues long. V dropped 4 bases and J dropped 2 bases, with 11 bases sitting between them. CDR3 DNA: TGTGCCAGCAGTTGGTTTGGACGTAACACCGGGGAGCTGTTTTTT. Protein product: CASSWFGRNTGELFF.

This clone has a handful of counts. The V gene is TRBV7-2, the J gene TRBJ2-5; maybe TRBD2 (6 bases). Per germline, CDR1 SGHTA and CDR2 FQGNSA. Between the trimmed V and J ends, which lost 5 bases and 1 base, there was a span of 11 bases. The CDR3 sequence is 14 residues long. Here the CDR3 reads CASSMGGSQETQYF. CDR3 in DNA: TGTGCCAGCAGCATGGGGGGATCCCAAGAGACCCAGTACTTC.

Of note for this clone: This may be a read error, as it is one base from a much larger clone. V is TRBV29-1 and J is TRBJ2-4, with no clear D. Judging by the DNA end, TRBJ2-5 fits better; the J call may be wrong. Germline values: CDR1 SQVTM, CDR2 ANQGSEA. The length of the CDR3 is 11 residues. The DNA for the CDR3 is TGCAGCGTGGGCTACCAAGAGACCCAGTACTTC. Translation: CSVGYQETQYF.

This clone occurred a few times. The chain employs TRBV6-1 and TRBJ2-3; D gene uncertain. The V end lost 11 bases, the J end lost 5 bases, and 17 bases lay between the germline ends. Germline lookup yields CDR1 MNHNS and CDR2 SASEGT. The CDR3 spans 13 residues. CDR3 bases: TGTGCCCATAGTTACACTTGGGAAGATACGCAGTATTTT. It yields the protein CAHSYTWEDTQYF.

This clone was seen a handful of times. CDR3 residues: CASRGQGTSREQFF. CDR3 nucleotide sequence: TGTGCCAGCAGGGGACAGGGAACTAGCCGTGAGCAGTTCTTC. This chain uses TRBV28 with TRBJ2-1, with 9 nucleotides matching TRBD1. Germline-derived CDR1 and CDR2 are MDHEN and SYDVKM. With V trimmed by 6 bases and J by 9 bases, 9 bases remained unmatched. There are 14 residues in the CDR3.

Only a few counts were recorded for this clone. The rearrangement uses TRBV7-8 and TRBJ2-1; 12 positions agree with TRBD2. Germline assignment: CDR1 SGHVS and CDR2 FQNEAQ. The V gene end was trimmed by 5 bases and the J gene end by 7 bases; junction bases not matched to a gene: 6. The CDR3 covers 15 residues. The CDR3 sequence is CASSQTSGSLNEQFF. The CDR3 coding sequence is TGTGCCAGCAGCCAGACTAGCGGGAGTCTGAATGAGCAGTTCTTC.

This clone was found a few times. V gene TRBV25-1 combines with J gene TRBJ2-3, with D possibly matching TRBD1 (5 bases). Trimming removed 5 bases from V and 4 bases from J, with 10 bases in between. The CDR3 spans 13 residues. Germline V gives CDR1 MGHDK, CDR2 SYGVNS. The CDR3 here is CASSPWGADTQYF. The CDR3 bases are TGTGCCAGCAGTCCCTGGGGCGCAGATACGCAGTATTTT. Full variable domain (missing parts from reference TRBV25-1 and TRBJ2-3): EADIYQTPRYLVIGTGKKITLECSQTMGHDKMYWYQQDPGMELHLIHYSYGVNSTEKGDLSSESTVSRIRTEHFPLTLESARPSHTSQYLCASSPWGADTQYFGPGTRLTVL.

The chain carries TRBV7-9 and TRBJ2-3; unclear D gene. This CDR3 comprises 14 residues. V lost 4 bases to trimming and J lost 7 bases, with 15 bases between them. CDR1 and CDR2 (germline): SEHNR, FQNEAQ (reference sequence). CDR3 region: CASSSDPSPHTQYF. The CDR3 DNA reads as TGTGCCAGCAGCTCGGACCCCAGTCCTCATACGCAGTATTTT.

This clone was detected only a few times. The J gene is TRBJ1-4, the V gene TRBV30; D is perhaps TRBD1 (5 bases). CDR1 and CDR2 (germline): GTSNPN, SVGIG (reference sequence). Trimming took off 2 bases at V and 9 bases at J, with 13 bases between the two ends. The length of the CDR3 is 13 residues. For the CDR3, the DNA is TGTGCCTGGAGTTTACCGGGACTCCAAAAACTGTTTTTT. As protein: CAWSLPGLQKLFF.

CDR3 DNA sequence: TGTGCCAGCAGCGTAGAAGATTTTAACTATGGCTACACCTTC. Its translation is CASSVEDFNYGYTF. This chain uses TRBV9 with TRBJ1-2; D is unresolved. Germline V gene lookup returns CDR1 SGDLS and CDR2 YYNGEE. The CDR3 contains 14 residues. Trimming cost V 0 bases and J 1 base, with 7 bases left between them.

J is TRBJ2-1 and V is TRBV9; D uncertain. The CDR3 has 12 amino acids. From germline, CDR1 is SGDLS and CDR2 YYNGEE. The V end lost 3 bases, the J end lost 8 bases, and 9 bases lay between the germline ends. CDR3 loop: CASSGVRDEQFF. CDR3 bases: TGTGCCAGCAGCGGGGTCCGTGATGAGCAGTTCTTC.

The gene calls are TRBV6-5 and TRBJ2-3; unclear D gene. The CDR3 is made up of 13 amino acids. The V end lost 0 bases, the J end lost 6 bases, and 7 bases lay between the germline ends. Germline CDR1 and CDR2: MNHEY and SVGAGI. This CDR3 reads CASSYSYVDTQYF. The DNA for the CDR3 is TGTGCCAGCAGTTACTCGTATGTGGATACGCAGTATTTT.

This clone was picked up a small number of times. The genes are TRBV5-5 and TRBJ1-5, with 7 positions matching TRBD1. V gave up 3 bases and J gave up 3 bases; unmatched junction bases: 6. This CDR3 region has 15 residues. In germline, CDR1 is SGHKS, CDR2 YYEKEE (reference sequence). The CDR3: CASSWGQSTNQPQHF. In nucleotides, the CDR3 is TGTGCCAGCAGCTGGGGACAGTCCACCAATCAGCCCCAGCATTTT.

The chain couples TRBV15 to TRBJ1-5, with D uncertain. The CDR3 runs to 12 residues. Trimming pared 3 bases from V and 5 bases from J, leaving 5 bases between. The germline gives CDR1 LNHNV, CDR2 YYDKDF (reference sequence). CDR3 residues: CATSRLDQPQHF. The CDR3 coding sequence is TGTGCCACCAGCAGGCTAGATCAGCCCCAGCATTTT.